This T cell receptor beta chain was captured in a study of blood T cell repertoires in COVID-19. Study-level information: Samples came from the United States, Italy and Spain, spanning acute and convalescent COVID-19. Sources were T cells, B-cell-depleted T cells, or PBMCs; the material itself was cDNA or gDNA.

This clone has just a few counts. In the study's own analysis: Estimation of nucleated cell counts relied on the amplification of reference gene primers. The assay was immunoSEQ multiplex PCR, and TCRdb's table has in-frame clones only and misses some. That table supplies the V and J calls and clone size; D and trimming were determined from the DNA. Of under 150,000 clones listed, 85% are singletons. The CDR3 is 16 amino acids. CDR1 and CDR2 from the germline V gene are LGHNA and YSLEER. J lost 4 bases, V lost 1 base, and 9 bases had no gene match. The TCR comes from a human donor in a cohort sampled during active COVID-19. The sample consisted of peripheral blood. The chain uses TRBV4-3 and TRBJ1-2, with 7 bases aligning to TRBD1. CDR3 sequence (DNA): TGCGCCAGCAGCCAAGTCACAGGTGGGGACAGCTATGGCTACACCTTC. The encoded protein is CASSQVTGGDSYGYTF.